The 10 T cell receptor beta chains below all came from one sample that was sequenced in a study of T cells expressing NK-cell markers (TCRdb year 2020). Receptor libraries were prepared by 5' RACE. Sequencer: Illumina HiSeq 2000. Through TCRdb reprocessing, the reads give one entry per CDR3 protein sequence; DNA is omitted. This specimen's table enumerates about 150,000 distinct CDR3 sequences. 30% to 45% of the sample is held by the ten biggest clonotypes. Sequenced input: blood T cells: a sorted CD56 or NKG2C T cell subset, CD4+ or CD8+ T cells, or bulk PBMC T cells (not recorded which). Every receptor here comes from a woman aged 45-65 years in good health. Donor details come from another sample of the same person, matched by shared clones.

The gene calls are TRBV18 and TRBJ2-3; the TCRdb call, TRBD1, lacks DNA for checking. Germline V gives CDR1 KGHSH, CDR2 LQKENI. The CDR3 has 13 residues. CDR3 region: CASSPSRVDTQYF.

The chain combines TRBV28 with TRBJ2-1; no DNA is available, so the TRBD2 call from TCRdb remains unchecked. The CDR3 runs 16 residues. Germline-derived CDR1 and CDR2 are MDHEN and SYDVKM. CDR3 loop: CASRSPLARHNNEQFF.

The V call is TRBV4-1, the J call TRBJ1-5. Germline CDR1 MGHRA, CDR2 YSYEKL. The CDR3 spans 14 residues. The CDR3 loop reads CASSQAQLNQPQHF.

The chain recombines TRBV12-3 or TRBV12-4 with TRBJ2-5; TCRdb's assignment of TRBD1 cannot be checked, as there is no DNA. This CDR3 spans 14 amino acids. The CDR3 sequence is CASRAGQGPETQYF.

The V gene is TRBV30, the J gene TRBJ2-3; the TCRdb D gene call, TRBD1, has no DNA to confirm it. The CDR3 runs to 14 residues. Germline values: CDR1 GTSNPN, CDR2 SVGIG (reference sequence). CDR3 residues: CAWSVDLGADTQYF.

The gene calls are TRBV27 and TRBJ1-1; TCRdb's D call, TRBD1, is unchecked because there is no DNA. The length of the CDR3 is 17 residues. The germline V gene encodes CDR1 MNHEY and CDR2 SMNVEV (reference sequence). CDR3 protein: CASSFRAGKNMNTEAFF.

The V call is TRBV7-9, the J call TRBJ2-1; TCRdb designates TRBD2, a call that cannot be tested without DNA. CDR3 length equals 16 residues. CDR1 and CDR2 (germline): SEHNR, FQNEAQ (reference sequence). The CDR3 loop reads CASSSRTSGSSNEQFF. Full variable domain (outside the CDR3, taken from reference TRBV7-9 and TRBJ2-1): DTGVSQNPRHKITKRGQNVTFRCDPISEHNRLYWYRQTLGQGPEFLTYFQNEAQLEKSRLLSDRFSAERPKGSFSTLEIQRTEQGDSAMYLCASSSRTSGSSNEQFFGPGTRLTVL.

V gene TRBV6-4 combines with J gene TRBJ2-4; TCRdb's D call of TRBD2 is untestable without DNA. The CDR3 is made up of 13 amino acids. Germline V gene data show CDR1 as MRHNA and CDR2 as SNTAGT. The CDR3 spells CASSSGTTDIQYF.

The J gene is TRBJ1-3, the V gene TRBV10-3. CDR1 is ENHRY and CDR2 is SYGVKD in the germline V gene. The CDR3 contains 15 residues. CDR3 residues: CAISESSGSGNTIYF.

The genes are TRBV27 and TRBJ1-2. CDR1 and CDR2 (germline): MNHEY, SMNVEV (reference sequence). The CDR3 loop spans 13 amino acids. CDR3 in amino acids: CASSPTANYGYTF.